This T cell receptor (beta chain) came from a study of cytomegalovirus exposure and HLA in healthy donors. Study findings and constraints: TCR beta sequences numbering 15,000 to 20,000 were associated with HLA alleles at 0.05 false discovery rate in a later analysis.

13 Jbeta primers and 60 Vbeta primers were used for the PCR. Sequencing used immunoSEQ multiplex PCR; TCRdb keeps in-frame clones, though not all of them. The table shows over 120,000 clones, with around two thirds occurring only once. About this clone itself: What it binds is unknown.

This CDR3 is built from 15 residues. Trimming took 0 bases from V and 3 from J, leaving 9 bases between them. CDR1 and CDR2 from the germline V gene are ENHRY and SYGVKD. The sequence was obtained from a woman in her fifties or sixties in good health and CMV-seropositive. The sequencing input was PBMCs. The rearrangement links TRBV10-3 to TRBJ1-5; TRBD1 is a possible D gene (5 bases). In DNA, the CDR3 is TGTGCCATCAGTGAGTCGGGGGGGGACAATCAGCCCCAGCATTTT. It specifies CAISESGGDNQPQHF.